Sequencing of this T cell receptor beta chain was carried out in a study of identical twins. Points from the study as a whole: Models underpredicted monozygotic twin sharing of out-of-frame TCR alpha. Insertions were fewer in abundant cord blood beta clonotypes, whereas memory repertoires showed none of this pattern.

Everyone who donated was a healthy Caucasian. A word on this clonotype: Its antigen is unidentified.

Germline loops: CDR1 LNHDA, CDR2 SQIVND (reference sequence). V dropped 9 bases and J dropped 9 bases, with 21 bases sitting between them. This CDR3 has 14 amino acids. Unique molecular identifiers were present on the cDNA, and a universal primer site came from template switching. One entry per CDR3 protein results from TCRdb running MiXCR on the 5' RACE reads. The sample includes about 240,000 distinct CDR3 sequences, about 11% of them seen just once. J is TRBJ2-1 and V is TRBV19, with D maybe TRBD1 (7 bases). Sequenced sample: memory T cells sorted from blood. The TCR comes from a man in his forties or fifties in good health. CDR3 sequence reads: CASGGRQGAREQFF. CDR3 coding DNA: TGTGCCAGCGGGGGAAGACAGGGTGCGCGTGAGCAGTTCTTC.